Presented here are 9 T cell receptor beta chains from one specimen sequenced in a study of T cells in Graves' hyperthyroidism and ophthalmopathy. RNA transcripts provided the source from which TCR beta CDR3 regions were amplified. Primed by the HTBI set, a first-round RT-PCR was run on the TCR CDR3. TCRdb re-called the multiplex PCR reads with MiXCR, one entry per CDR3 protein. The table shows 500,000 to 650,000 distinct CDR3 sequences, with 15% to 20% occurring only once. The specimen was blood. The receptors were gathered from a woman aged 18-35 years with Graves' ophthalmopathy.

As to this clonotype: It may be a read error: a sequence one base away is much more abundant. Because it lacks the conserved phenylalanine or tryptophan at the end, this CDR3 is likely a read error. The rearrangement links TRBV27 to TRBJ2-2; TRBD1 might be the D (5 bases). Germline V gives CDR1 MNHEY, CDR2 SMNVEV (reference sequence). Trimming pared 2 bases from V and 5 bases from J, leaving 18 bases between. CDR3 length: 17 residues. The CDR3 sequence: CASSLIPSGQRTGELFL. The DNA for the CDR3 is TGTGCCAGCAGTTTAATTCCGTCAGGACAACGGACCGGGGAGCTGTTTCTT.

This clonotype was seen many times. The chain employs TRBV3-1 and TRBJ2-7, with 10 bases matching TRBD1. CDR3 length: 14 residues. The V gene's germline CDR1 is LGHDT and CDR2 YNNKEL (reference sequence). V lost 5 bases and J lost 7; bases outside the gene matches: 8. The CDR3 loop reads CASSSGTGAWEQYF. The CDR3 DNA sequence: TGTGCCAGCAGCTCCGGGACAGGGGCGTGGGAGCAGTACTTC.

This clonotype has more than one count but fewer than ten. CDR3 bases: TGTGCCAGCAGTGCTCACAGGGGAACTGAAGCTTTCTTT. Translated, it gives CASSAHRGTEAFF. The chain has TRBV6-4 and TRBJ1-1; 7 positions agree with TRBD1. CDR1 is MRHNA, CDR2 SNTAGT, per germline. Trimming took 4 bases from V and 5 from J; bases not matched to a gene: 4. The CDR3 sequence is 13 residues long.

At least ten counts were recorded for this clonotype. This sequence joins TRBV5-1 and TRBJ1-3, with 9 bases fitting TRBD1. Unmatched junction bases numbered 10, after V lost 4 bases and J lost 2 bases. The CDR3 runs 17 residues. The germline gives CDR1 SGHRS, CDR2 YFSETQ. CDR3: CASSVGSQGAPGNTIYF. CDR3 DNA: TGCGCCAGCAGCGTAGGATCACAGGGGGCGCCTGGAAACACCATATATTTT.

The sample holds many counts of this clonotype. The DNA of the CDR3 is TGTGCCAGCAGTGAGCGGGGGAATTACAATGAGCAGTTCTTC. Translating gives CASSERGNYNEQFF. The rearrangement links TRBV2 to TRBJ2-1, with 7 bases that match TRBD2. The CDR3 has 14 amino acids. The trim removed 3 bases at V and 4 bases at J, leaving 3 bases unmatched. Germline V lookup: CDR1 SNHLY, CDR2 FYNNEI.

This clonotype was counted a few times. The V and J genes are TRBV3-1 and TRBJ2-5; 10 bases fit TRBD2. The V segment lost 4 bases and the J segment 5 bases; nucleotides outside the gene matches: 4. The CDR3 is 14 residues long. Germline V lookup: CDR1 LGHDT, CDR2 YNNKEL (reference sequence). CDR3 sequence (DNA): TGTGCCAGCAGCCCCCCAGCGGGAGGGGAGACCCAGTACTTC. Translating gives CASSPPAGGETQYF.

This clonotype has a handful of counts. V is TRBV27 and J is TRBJ2-1; 10 positions match TRBD1. Germline V lookup: CDR1 MNHEY, CDR2 SMNVEV (reference sequence). The CDR3 sequence is 16 residues long. V shed 5 bases and J 4 bases; nucleotides not matched to a gene: 8. CDR3 in amino acids: CASSTFPGQGYNEQFF. The CDR3 DNA follows: TGTGCCAGCAGTACTTTTCCGGGACAGGGGTACAATGAGCAGTTCTTC.

To note about this clonotype: This may be a read error, as it is one base from a much larger clone. The gene calls are TRBV7-9 and TRBJ2-7; 9 positions agree with TRBD1. The CDR3 is 15 residues long. CDR1 and CDR2 from the germline V gene are SEHNR and FQNEAQ (reference sequence). V lost 5 bases to trimming and J lost 7 bases; unmatched junction nucleotides: 12. The CDR3 DNA reads as TGTGCCAGCAGCCCCGACAGGGGGGGAGTAGATGAGCAGTACTTC. Amino acids: CASSPDRGGVDEQYF.

This clonotype has a handful of counts. The gene calls are TRBV19 and TRBJ1-5, with 8 bases matching TRBD1. With V trimmed by 6 bases and J by 2 bases, 6 bases remained unmatched. There are 15 residues in the CDR3. Per the germline V gene, CDR1 is LNHDA and CDR2 is SQIVND (reference sequence). CDR3: CASRTADRGNQPQHF. The CDR3 bases are TGTGCCAGTAGAACCGCGGACAGGGGCAATCAGCCCCAGCATTTT.